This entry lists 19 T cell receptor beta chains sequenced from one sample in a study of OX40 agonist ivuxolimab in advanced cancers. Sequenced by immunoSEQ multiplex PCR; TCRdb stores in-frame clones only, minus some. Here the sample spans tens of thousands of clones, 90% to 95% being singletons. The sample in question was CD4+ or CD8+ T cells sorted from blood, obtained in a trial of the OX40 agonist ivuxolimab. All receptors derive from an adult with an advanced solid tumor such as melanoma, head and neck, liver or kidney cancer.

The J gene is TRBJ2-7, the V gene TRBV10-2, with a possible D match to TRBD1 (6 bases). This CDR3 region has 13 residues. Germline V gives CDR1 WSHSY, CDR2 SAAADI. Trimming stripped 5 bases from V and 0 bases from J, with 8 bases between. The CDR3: CASSTGTSYEQYF. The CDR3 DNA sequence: TGCGCCAGCAGTACAGGGACCTCCTACGAGCAGTACTTC.

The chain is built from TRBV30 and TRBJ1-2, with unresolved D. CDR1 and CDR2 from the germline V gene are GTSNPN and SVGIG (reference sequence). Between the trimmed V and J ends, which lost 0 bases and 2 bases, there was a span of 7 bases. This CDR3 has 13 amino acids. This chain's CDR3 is CAWSVSGNYGYTF. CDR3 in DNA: TGTGCCTGGAGTGTTTCCGGGAACTATGGCTACACCTTC.

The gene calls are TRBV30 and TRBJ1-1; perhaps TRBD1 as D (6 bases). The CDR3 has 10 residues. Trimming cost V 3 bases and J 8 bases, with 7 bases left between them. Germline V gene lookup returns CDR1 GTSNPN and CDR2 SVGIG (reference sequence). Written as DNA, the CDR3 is TGTGCCTGGAGCGACAGGGAAGCTTTCTTT. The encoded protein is CAWSDREAFF.

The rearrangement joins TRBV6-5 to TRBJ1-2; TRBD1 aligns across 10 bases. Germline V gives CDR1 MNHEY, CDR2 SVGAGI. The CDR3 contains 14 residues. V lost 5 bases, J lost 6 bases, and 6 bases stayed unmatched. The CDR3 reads CASSADRGMNGYTF. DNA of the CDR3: TGTGCCAGCAGTGCGGACAGGGGGATGAATGGCTACACCTTC.

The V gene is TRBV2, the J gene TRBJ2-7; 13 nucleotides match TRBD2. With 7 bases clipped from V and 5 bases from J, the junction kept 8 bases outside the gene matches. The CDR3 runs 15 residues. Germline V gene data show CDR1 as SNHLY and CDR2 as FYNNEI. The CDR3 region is CASIHTSGRAHEQYF. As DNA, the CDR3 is TGTGCCAGCATACATACTAGCGGGAGGGCCCACGAGCAGTACTTC.

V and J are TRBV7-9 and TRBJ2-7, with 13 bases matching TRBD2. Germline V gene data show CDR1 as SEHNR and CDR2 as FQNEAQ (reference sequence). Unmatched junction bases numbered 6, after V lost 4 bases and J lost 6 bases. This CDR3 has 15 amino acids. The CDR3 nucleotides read TGTGCCAGCAGCTCACCCGGGACTAGCGGGGCCGAGCAGTACTTC. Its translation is CASSSPGTSGAEQYF.

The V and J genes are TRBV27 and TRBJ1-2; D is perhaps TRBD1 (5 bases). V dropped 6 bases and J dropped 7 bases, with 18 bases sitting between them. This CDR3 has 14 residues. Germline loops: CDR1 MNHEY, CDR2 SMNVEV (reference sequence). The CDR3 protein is CASSPTGPTSGYTF. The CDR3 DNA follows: TGTGCCAGCAGCCCCACAGGACCAACCAGTGGCTACACCTTC.

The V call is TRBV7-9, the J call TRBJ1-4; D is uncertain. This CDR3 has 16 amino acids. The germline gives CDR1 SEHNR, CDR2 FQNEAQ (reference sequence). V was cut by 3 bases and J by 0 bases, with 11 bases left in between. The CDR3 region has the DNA TGTGCCAGCAGCTTTGACGGAGGAGCAACTAATGAAAAACTGTTTTTT. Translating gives CASSFDGGATNEKLFF.

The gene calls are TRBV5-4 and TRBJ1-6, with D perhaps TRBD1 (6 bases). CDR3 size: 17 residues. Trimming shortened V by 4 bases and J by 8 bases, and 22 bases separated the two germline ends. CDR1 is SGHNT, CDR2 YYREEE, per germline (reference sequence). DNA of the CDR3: TGTGCCAGCAGCCCCTTTAGGGGGTTAGCGGGAGATTCACCCCTCCACTTT. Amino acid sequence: CASSPFRGLAGDSPLHF.

This chain's CDR3 is CASSPPAGSQPQHF. CDR3 nucleotides: TGTGCCAGCAGCCCTCCGGCAGGGAGTCAGCCCCAGCATTTT. The chain links TRBV7-9 to TRBJ1-5, with D tentatively TRBD1 (5 bases). This CDR3 is 14 amino acids long. V was trimmed by 5 bases and J by 6 bases, leaving 14 bases between them. The germline V gene has CDR1 SEHNR and CDR2 FQNEAQ (reference sequence).

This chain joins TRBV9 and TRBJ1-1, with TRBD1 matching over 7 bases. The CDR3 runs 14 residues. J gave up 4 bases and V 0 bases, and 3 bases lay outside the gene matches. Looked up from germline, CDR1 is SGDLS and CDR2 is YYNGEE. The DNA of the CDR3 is TGTGCCAGCAGCGTAGAGGGGGCGGGCACTGAAGCTTTCTTT. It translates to CASSVEGAGTEAFF.

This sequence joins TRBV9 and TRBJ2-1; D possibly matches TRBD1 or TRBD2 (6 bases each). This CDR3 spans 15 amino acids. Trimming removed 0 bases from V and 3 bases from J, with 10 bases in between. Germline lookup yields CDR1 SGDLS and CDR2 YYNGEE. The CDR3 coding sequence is TGTGCCAGCAGCGTAGAGGGGGGATACTACAATGAGCAGTTCTTC. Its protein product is CASSVEGGYYNEQFF.

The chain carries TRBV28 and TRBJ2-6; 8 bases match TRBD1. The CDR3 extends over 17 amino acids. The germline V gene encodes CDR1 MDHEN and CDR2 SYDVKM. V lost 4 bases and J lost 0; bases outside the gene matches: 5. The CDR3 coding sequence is TGTGCCAGCAGTTCGACAGGGGTCTCCTCTGGGGCCAACGTCCTGACTTTC. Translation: CASSSTGVSSGANVLTF.

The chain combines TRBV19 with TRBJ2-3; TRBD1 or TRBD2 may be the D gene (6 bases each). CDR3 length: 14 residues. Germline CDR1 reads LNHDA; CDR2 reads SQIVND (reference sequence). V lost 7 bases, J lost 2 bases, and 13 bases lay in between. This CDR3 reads CASTKRGATDTQYF. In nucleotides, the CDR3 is TGTGCCAGTACGAAGAGGGGGGCCACAGATACGCAGTATTTT. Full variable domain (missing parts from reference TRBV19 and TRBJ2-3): DGGITQSPKYLFRKEGQNVTLSCEQNLNHDAMYWYRQDPGQGLRLIYYSQIVNDFQKGDIAEGYSVSREKKESFPLTVTSAQKNPTAFYLCASTKRGATDTQYFGPGTRLTVL.

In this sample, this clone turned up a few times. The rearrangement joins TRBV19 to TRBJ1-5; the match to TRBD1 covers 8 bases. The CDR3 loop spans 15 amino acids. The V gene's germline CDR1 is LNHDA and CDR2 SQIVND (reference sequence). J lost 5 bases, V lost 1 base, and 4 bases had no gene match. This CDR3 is CASSIVGQGDQPQHF. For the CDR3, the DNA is TGTGCCAGTAGTATAGTAGGACAGGGAGATCAGCCCCAGCATTTT.

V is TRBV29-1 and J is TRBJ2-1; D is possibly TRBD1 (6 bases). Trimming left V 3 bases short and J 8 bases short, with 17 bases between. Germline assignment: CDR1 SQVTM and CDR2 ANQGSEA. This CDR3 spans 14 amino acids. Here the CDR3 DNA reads TGCAGCGTTGATGCCGGGACAATTGGGGATGAGCAGTTCTTC. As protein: CSVDAGTIGDEQFF.

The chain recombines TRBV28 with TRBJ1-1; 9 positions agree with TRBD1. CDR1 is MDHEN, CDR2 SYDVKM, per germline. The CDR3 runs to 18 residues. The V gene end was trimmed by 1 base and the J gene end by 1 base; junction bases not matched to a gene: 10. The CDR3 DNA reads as TGTGCCAGCAGTTTATTAGGTCTTGTGGACAGGGGGAACACTGAAGCTTTCTTT. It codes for CASSLLGLVDRGNTEAFF.

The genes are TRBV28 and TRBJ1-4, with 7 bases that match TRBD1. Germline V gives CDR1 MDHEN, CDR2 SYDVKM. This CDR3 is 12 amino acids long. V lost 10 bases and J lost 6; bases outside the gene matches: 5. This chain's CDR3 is CATWDSHEKLFF. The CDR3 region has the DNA TGTGCCACCTGGGACAGCCATGAAAAACTGTTTTTT. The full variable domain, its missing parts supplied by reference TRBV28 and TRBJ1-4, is DVKVTQSSRYLVKRTGEKVFLECVQDMDHENMFWYRQDPGLGLRLIYFSYDVKMKEKGDIPEGYSVSREKKERFSLILESASTNQTSMYLCATWDSHEKLFFGSGTQLSVL.

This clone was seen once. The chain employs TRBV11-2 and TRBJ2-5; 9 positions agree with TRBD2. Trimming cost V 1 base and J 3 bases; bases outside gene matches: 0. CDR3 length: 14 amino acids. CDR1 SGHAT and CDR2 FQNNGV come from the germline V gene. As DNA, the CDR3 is TGTGCCAGCAGCTTAGTAGCGGGGGAAGAGACCCAGTACTTC. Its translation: CASSLVAGEETQYF.